Listed below are T cell receptor beta chains from one sample, sequenced in a study of T-cell reconstitution after alpha-beta-depleted transplantation in children. Each CDR3 protein is one row after TCRdb ran MiXCR on the PCR reads. The data hold some 500,000 distinct CDR3 sequences, with around 20% observed a single time. Specimen: PBMCs from the stem cell graft donor, collected from the stem cell graft. The receptors were sampled from a human donor who donated a stem cell graft to a child with acute lymphoblastic leukemia. Each CDR3 is given without its conserved first and last residue. Fields, in order: clone size, J gene, V gene, CDR3 protein. Clone sizes are given selectively: once, few, many, or a class where the clone is expanded.

clone_size: .
j_call: TRBJ2-2
v_call: TRBV4-2
cdr3_aa: ASSQETSGSPGELF

clone_size: .
j_call: TRBJ2-1
v_call: TRBV12-3/TRBV12-4
cdr3_aa: ASNSAVYNEQF

clone_size: .
j_call: TRBJ2-7
v_call: TRBV6-6
cdr3_aa: ASSWEDSYEQY

clone_size: few
j_call: TRBJ2-1
v_call: TRBV6-1
cdr3_aa: ASTWTSGLVSSYNEQF

clone_size: once
j_call: TRBJ2-4
v_call: TRBV12-3/TRBV12-4
cdr3_aa: PSSLAGLAGYKNIQY

clone_size: .
j_call: TRBJ2-1
v_call: TRBV5-1
cdr3_aa: ASSMSTSGNEQF

clone_size: few
j_call: TRBJ2-1
v_call: TRBV15
cdr3_aa: ATSTGWREQF

clone_size: few
j_call: TRBJ1-1
v_call: TRBV6-5
cdr3_aa: ASSSNHELNTEAF

clone_size: .
j_call: TRBJ1-2
v_call: TRBV5-1
cdr3_aa: ASSLTVPGGYT

clone_size: few
j_call: TRBJ1-1
v_call: TRBV7-2
cdr3_aa: ASSLALGVPGTEAF

clone_size: .
j_call: TRBJ1-3
v_call: TRBV19
cdr3_aa: ASSIGILRGGSGNTIY

clone_size: few
j_call: TRBJ2-3
v_call: TRBV20-1
cdr3_aa: SARVASGIIDTDTQY

clone_size: .
j_call: TRBJ2-7
v_call: TRBV5-1
cdr3_aa: ASSFTDNYEQY

clone_size: .
j_call: TRBJ1-1
v_call: TRBV12-5
cdr3_aa: ASGRQGTTEAF

clone_size: .
j_call: TRBJ2-1
v_call: TRBV27
cdr3_aa: ASSSLLNWNEQF

clone_size: .
j_call: TRBJ2-2
v_call: TRBV18
cdr3_aa: ASSPMTRNTGELF

clone_size: few
j_call: TRBJ2-3
v_call: TRBV5-1
cdr3_aa: ASTAGLVSDTQY

clone_size: .
j_call: TRBJ2-3
v_call: TRBV21-1
cdr3_aa: ASSMTSGTTDTQY

clone_size: few
j_call: TRBJ2-5
v_call: TRBV7-9
cdr3_aa: ASSSTGEEETQY

clone_size: .
j_call: TRBJ1-5
v_call: TRBV29-1
cdr3_aa: SVEEQGSNQPQH

clone_size: few
j_call: TRBJ2-3
v_call: TRBV20-1
cdr3_aa: SARDRSGSTDTQY

clone_size: .
j_call: TRBJ1-2
v_call: TRBV20-1
cdr3_aa: SAREGRGGGCT

clone_size: .
j_call: TRBJ2-5
v_call: TRBV7-2
cdr3_aa: ASSLGSGRGETQY

clone_size: few
j_call: TRBJ1-5
v_call: TRBV4-1
cdr3_aa: ASSQDGTVNHQPQH

clone_size: few
j_call: TRBJ1-2
v_call: TRBV29-1
cdr3_aa: SVEVWTAASYGYT

clone_size: few
j_call: TRBJ2-1
v_call: TRBV4-1
cdr3_aa: ASSQVGGSSYNEQF

clone_size: .
j_call: TRBJ1-6
v_call: TRBV7-9
cdr3_aa: ASSLTGYNSPLH

clone_size: .
j_call: TRBJ2-1
v_call: TRBV7-2
cdr3_aa: ASSPAGGSPNYNEQF

clone_size: .
j_call: TRBJ2-3
v_call: TRBV5-1
cdr3_aa: ASSLHSPDTQY

clone_size: .
j_call: TRBJ2-3
v_call: TRBV5-4
cdr3_aa: ASSFRIRGSTDTQY

clone_size: .
j_call: TRBJ2-5
v_call: TRBV6-5
cdr3_aa: ASNKGGEPQY

clone_size: few
j_call: TRBJ2-7
v_call: TRBV20-1
cdr3_aa: SARGGPYGGYEQY

clone_size: few
j_call: TRBJ1-6
v_call: TRBV3-1
cdr3_aa: ASGSIADLHSPLH

clone_size: .
j_call: TRBJ1-5
v_call: TRBV20-1
cdr3_aa: SARARWRHSNQPQH

clone_size: .
j_call: TRBJ2-2
v_call: TRBV19
cdr3_aa: ASSMWTTTGELF

clone_size: .
j_call: TRBJ2-5
v_call: TRBV24-1
cdr3_aa: ATSDPRTGTGFTETQY

clone_size: .
j_call: TRBJ1-4
v_call: TRBV7-6
cdr3_aa: ASSSQLGVDYEKLF